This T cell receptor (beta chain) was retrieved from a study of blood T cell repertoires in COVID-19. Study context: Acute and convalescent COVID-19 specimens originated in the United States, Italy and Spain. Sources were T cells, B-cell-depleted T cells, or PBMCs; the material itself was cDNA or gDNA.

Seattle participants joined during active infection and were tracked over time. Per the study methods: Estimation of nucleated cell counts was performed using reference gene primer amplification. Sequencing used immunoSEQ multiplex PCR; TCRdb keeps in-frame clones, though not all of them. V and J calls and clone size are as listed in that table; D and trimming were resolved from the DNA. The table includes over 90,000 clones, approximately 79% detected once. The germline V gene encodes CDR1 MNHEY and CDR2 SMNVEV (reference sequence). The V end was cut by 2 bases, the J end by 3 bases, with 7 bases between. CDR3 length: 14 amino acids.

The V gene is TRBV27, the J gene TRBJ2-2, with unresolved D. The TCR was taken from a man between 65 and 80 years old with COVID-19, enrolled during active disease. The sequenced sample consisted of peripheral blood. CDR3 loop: CASSLRRYTGELFF. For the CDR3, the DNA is TGTGCCAGCAGTTTACGGCGGTACACCGGGGAGCTGTTTTTT.